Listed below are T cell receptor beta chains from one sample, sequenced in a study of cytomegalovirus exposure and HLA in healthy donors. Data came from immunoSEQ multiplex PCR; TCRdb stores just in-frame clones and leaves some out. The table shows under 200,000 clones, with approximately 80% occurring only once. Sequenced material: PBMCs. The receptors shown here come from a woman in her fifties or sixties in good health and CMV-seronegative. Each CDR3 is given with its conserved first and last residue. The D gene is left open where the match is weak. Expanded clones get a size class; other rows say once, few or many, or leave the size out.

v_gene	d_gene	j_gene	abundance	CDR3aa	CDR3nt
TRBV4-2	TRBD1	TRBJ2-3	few	CASSQTDRGTDTQYF	TGTGCCAGCAGCCAAACGGACAGGGGGACAGATACGCAGTATTTT
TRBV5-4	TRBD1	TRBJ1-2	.	CASSFGQGGNYGYTF	TGTGCCAGCAGCTTTGGACAGGGGGGTAACTATGGCTACACCTTC
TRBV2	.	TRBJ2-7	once	CVSSVDPRYDEQYF	TGTGTCAGCAGTGTAGATCCCCGCTACGACGAGCAGTACTTC
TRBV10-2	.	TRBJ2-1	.	CASVYQAEQFF	TGCGCCAGCGTCTACCAGGCTGAGCAGTTCTTC
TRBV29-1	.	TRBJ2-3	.	CSVEFGTVNSDTQYF	TGCAGCGTTGAATTCGGCACAGTGAATTCAGATACGCAGTATTTT
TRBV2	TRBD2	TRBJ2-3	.	CASSAGAGGTDTQYF	TGTGCCAGCAGCGCGGGAGCGGGGGGCACAGATACGCAGTATTTT
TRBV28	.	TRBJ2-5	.	CASTKPGIQETQYF	TGTGCCAGCACAAAACCAGGGATCCAAGAGACCCAGTACTTC
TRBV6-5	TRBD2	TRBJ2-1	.	CASSKLAGAHEQFF	TGTGCCAGCAGCAAACTAGCGGGAGCACATGAGCAGTTCTTC
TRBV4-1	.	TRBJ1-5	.	CASSQRTGNQPQHF	TGCGCCAGCAGCCAAAGAACAGGCAATCAGCCCCAGCATTTT
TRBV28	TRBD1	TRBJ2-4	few	CASSLALGWDRGTIAKNIQYF	TGTGCCAGCAGTCTTGCCCTTGGTTGGGACAGGGGGACCATAGCCAAAAACATTCAGTACTTC
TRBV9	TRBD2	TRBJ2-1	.	CASSVVPHSGGANEQFF	TGTGCCAGCAGCGTAGTCCCCCACAGCGGGGGTGCCAATGAGCAGTTCTTC
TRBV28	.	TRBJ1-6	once	CASSPTGMRSPLHF	TGTGCCAGCAGTCCAACAGGGATGCGTTCACCCCTCCACTTT
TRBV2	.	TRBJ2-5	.	CASSAQRKGQETQYF	TGTGCCAGCAGTGCACAGCGGAAGGGCCAAGAGACCCAGTACTTC
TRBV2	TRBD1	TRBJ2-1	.	CASSTGGLYNEQFF	TGTGCCAGCAGCACAGGGGGCTTGTACAATGAGCAGTTCTTC
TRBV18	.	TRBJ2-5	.	CASSPRQDLQETQYF	TGTGCCAGCTCACCACGACAGGACCTCCAAGAGACCCAGTACTTC
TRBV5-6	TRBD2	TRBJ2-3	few	CASSFGLAGVADTQYF	TGTGCCAGCAGCTTCGGACTAGCGGGAGTGGCAGATACGCAGTATTTT
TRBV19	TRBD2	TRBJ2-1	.	CASSDRNPLGRAGVLNEQFF	TGTGCCAGTAGTGACCGGAATCCTCTCGGCCGCGCGGGAGTCCTCAATGAGCAGTTCTTC
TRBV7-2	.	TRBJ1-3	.	CASSRLFSASGNTIYF	TGTGCCAGCAGTCGACTTTTCTCAGCCTCTGGAAACACCATATATTTT
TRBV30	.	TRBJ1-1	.	CAWSSGGGLNTEAFF	TGTGCCTGGAGTTCAGGCGGGGGGTTGAACACTGAAGCTTTCTTT
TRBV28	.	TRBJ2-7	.	CASRTGRVYEQYF	TGTGCCAGCAGAACAGGACGGGTCTACGAGCAGTACTTC
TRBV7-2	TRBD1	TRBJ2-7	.	CASRGQGNYEQYF	TGTGCCAGCAGAGGACAGGGGAACTACGAGCAGTACTTC
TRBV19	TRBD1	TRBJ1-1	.	CASSAPPGTGRGNTEAFF	TGTGCCAGTAGTGCCCCTCCAGGGACAGGGAGGGGAAACACTGAAGCTTTCTTT
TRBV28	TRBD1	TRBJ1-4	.	CASGPGTGSAKLFF	TGTGCCAGCGGACCCGGGACAGGGTCGGCGAAACTGTTTTTT
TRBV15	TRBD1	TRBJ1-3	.	CATSREVGQGAPGGNTIYF	TGTGCCACCAGCAGAGAGGTTGGACAGGGGGCCCCGGGAGGAAACACCATATATTTT
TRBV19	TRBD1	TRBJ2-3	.	CASSPGDSSTDTQYF	TGTGCCAGTAGTCCCGGGGACAGTAGCACAGATACGCAGTATTTT
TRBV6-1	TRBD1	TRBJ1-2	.	CASSQDRSRAYSF	TGTGCCAGCAGCCAGGACAGGAGCCGGGCGTATTCCTTC
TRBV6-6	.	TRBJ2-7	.	CASRVTASSYEQYF	TGTGCCAGCAGGGTTACAGCAAGCTCCTACGAGCAGTACTTC
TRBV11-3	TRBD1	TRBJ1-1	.	CASSSGQGGTEAFF	TGTGCCAGCAGCTCCGGACAGGGGGGCACTGAAGCTTTCTTT
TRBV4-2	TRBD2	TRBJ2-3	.	CASSQDGGVTQYF	TGTGCCAGCAGCCAAGATGGGGGGGTTACGCAGTATTTT
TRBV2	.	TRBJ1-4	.	CASSAGAASTNEKLFF	TGTGCCAGCAGTGCAGGGGCCGCCTCGACTAATGAAAAACTGTTTTTT
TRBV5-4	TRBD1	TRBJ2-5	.	CASSPGTGEETQYF	TGTGCCAGCAGCCCCGGGACAGGGGAAGAGACCCAGTACTTC
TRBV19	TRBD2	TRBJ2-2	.	CASRPTPGLLNTGELFF	TGTGCCAGTAGGCCAACGCCGGGACTACTAAACACCGGGGAGCTGTTTTTT
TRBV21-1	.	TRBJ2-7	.	CASSRGEGVIEQYF	TGTGCCAGCAGCAGGGGTGAGGGGGTAATCGAGCAGTACTTC
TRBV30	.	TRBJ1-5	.	CAWSGTYGNQPQHF	TGTGCCTGGAGCGGGACTTATGGCAATCAGCCCCAGCATTTT
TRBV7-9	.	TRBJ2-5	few	CASSENRVGETQYF	TGTGCCAGCAGCGAGAACAGGGTCGGGGAGACCCAGTACTTC
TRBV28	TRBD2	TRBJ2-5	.	CASSLGGRGLQETQYF	TGTGCCAGCAGTTTAGGGGGGAGGGGACTACAAGAGACCCAGTACTTC
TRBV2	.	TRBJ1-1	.	CASSAYGGDTEAFF	TGTGCCAGCAGTGCTTATGGGGGCGACACTGAAGCTTTCTTT
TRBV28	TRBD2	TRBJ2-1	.	CASSFLGTSGLEGQFF	TGTGCCAGCAGTTTTTTGGGGACTAGCGGCCTGGAGGGGCAGTTCTTC
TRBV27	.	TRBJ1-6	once	CASSFGGGGNSPLHF	TGTGCCAGCAGTTTCGGGGGTGGAGGTAATTCACCCCTCCACTTT
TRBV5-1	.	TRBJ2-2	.	CASSLASRVGTGELFF	TGCGCCAGCAGCTTGGCCTCGAGGGTCGGCACCGGGGAGCTGTTTTTT
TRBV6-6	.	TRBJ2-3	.	CAGSRTGTDTQYF	TGTGCCGGCAGCCGGACAGGCACAGATACGCAGTATTTT
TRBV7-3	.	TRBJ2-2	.	CASSPQRGGGPLTGELFF	TGTGCCAGCAGCCCCCAGAGAGGGGGGGGGCCCCTTACCGGGGAGCTGTTTTTT
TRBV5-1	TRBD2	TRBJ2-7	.	CASKVVAGGGGSYEQYF	TGCGCCAGCAAAGTAGTAGCGGGAGGTGGTGGCTCCTACGAGCAGTACTTC
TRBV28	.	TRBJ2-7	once	CASVHDEQYF	TGTGCCAGCGTACACGACGAGCAGTACTTC
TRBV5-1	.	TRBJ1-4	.	CASSLRGSEKLFF	TGCGCCAGCAGCTTAAGGGGGAGCGAAAAACTGTTTTTT
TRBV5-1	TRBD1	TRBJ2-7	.	CASSSAGGYEQYF	TGCGCCAGCAGCTCGGCAGGGGGCTACGAGCAGTACTTC
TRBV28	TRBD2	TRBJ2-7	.	CASSFGAGDYEQYF	TGTGCCAGCAGTTTTGGAGCGGGGGACTACGAGCAGTACTTC
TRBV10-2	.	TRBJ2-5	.	CASSESGGPGEQYF	TGCGCCAGCAGTGAGTCGGGGGGTCCAGGAGAGCAGTACTTC
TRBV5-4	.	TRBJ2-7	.	CASSLTSSYEQYF	TGTGCCAGCAGCTTAACAAGCTCCTACGAGCAGTACTTC
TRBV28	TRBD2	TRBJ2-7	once	CASTAGLAGSYSYEQYF	TGTGCCAGCACCGCTGGACTAGCGGGTTCTTACTCCTACGAGCAGTACTTC
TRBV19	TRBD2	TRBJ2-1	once	CASSIGQRDLYNEQFF	TGTGCCAGTAGTATAGGGCAGCGGGACCTCTACAATGAGCAGTTCTTC
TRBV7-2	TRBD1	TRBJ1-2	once	CASSFGTGGDVHTF	TGTGCCAGCAGCTTTGGGACAGGGGGCGACGTCCACACCTTC
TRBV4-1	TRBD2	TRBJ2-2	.	CASSLTSGRLAGELFF	TGCGCCAGCAGCCTAACTAGCGGGAGACTCGCCGGGGAGCTGTTTTTT
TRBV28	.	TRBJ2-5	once	CASSPRIFGGARGWETQYF	TGTGCCAGCAGTCCCCGTATCTTTGGCGGGGCACGTGGGTGGGAGACCCAGTACTTC
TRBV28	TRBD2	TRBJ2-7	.	CASSPGLAREQYF	TGTGCCAGCAGTCCCGGACTAGCAAGGGAGCAGTACTTC